A selection of T cell receptor beta chains follows, all from one sample in a study of cytomegalovirus exposure and HLA in healthy donors. Sequencing used immunoSEQ multiplex PCR; TCRdb keeps in-frame clones, though not all of them. The sample shows 150,000 or so clones, 80% to 90% of them seen only once. The sample taken for sequencing was PBMCs. These receptors all come from a woman aged 18-35 years in good health and CMV-seropositive. The CDR3 runs from the conserved cysteine through the conserved F or W. The order of the fields is clone size, J gene, V gene, D gene, CDR3 protein, CDR3 DNA. D genes are given only for firm matches. Clone size is not always given. Where it is, it says once, few, many or a class for expanded clones.

NA TRBJ2-5 TRBV7-8 TRBD1 CASSPRQGRETQYF TGTGCCAGCAGCCCCCGACAGGGTCGAGAGACCCAGTACTTC
NA TRBJ1-6 TRBV27 TRBD1 CASSHSTGEVSSPLHF TGTGCCAGCAGTCACTCGACAGGGGAGGTTAGTTCACCCCTCCACTTT
NA TRBJ2-5 TRBV7-3 TRBD2 CASSLRPAGAQYF TGTGCCAGCAGCTTAAGGCCAGCGGGGGCCCAGTACTTC
NA TRBJ1-4 TRBV5-1 NA CASSPLDSTNEKLFF TGCGCCAGCAGTCCGTTGGACTCAACTAATGAAAAACTGTTTTTT
NA TRBJ2-7 TRBV6-1 NA CASSEGLHSYEQYF TGTGCCAGCAGTGAGGGACTGCACTCCTACGAGCAGTACTTC
NA TRBJ2-3 TRBV4-2 NA CASSQRRRAPRSTDTQYF TGTGCCAGCAGCCAAAGGCGGCGGGCCCCTCGAAGTACAGATACGCAGTATTTT
NA TRBJ2-5 TRBV6-6 TRBD1 CASSYTAGTEKETQYF TGTGCCAGCAGTTATACGGCCGGGACAGAAAAAGAGACCCAGTACTTC
NA TRBJ2-4 TRBV11-1 TRBD1 CASSTNRQGRAIKNIQYF TGTGCCAGCAGCACGAATAGACAGGGGCGGGCTATCAAAAACATTCAGTACTTC
NA TRBJ2-5 TRBV29-1 TRBD1 CSARQGWETQYF TGCAGCGCCCGACAGGGATGGGAGACCCAGTACTTC
once TRBJ2-7 TRBV4-3 NA CASSQDLGGYYEQYF TGCGCCAGCAGCCAAGATCTCGGGGGATACTACGAGCAGTACTTC
NA TRBJ2-7 TRBV9 TRBD1 CASSGRQGYEQYF TGTGCCAGCAGCGGACGACAGGGCTACGAGCAGTACTTC
NA TRBJ2-7 TRBV28 TRBD1 CASSFPGQASYEQYF TGTGCCAGCAGTTTTCCGGGACAGGCCTCCTACGAGCAGTACTTC
few TRBJ1-2 TRBV5-1 TRBD1 CASREQSYRGVSYTF TGCGCCAGCAGGGAACAATCTTACAGGGGGGTGAGCTACACCTTC
once TRBJ1-2 TRBV7-8 NA CASSQGRGAGYTF TGTGCCAGCAGCCAGGGTCGGGGGGCTGGCTACACCTTC
NA TRBJ2-1 TRBV19 TRBD2 CASSLTSGGYNEQFF TGTGCCAGTAGCCTAACTAGCGGGGGATACAATGAGCAGTTCTTC
NA TRBJ2-5 TRBV4-2 NA CASSQEVTEAGMTQYF TGTGCCAGCAGCCAAGAAGTCACGGAAGCCGGGATGACCCAGTACTTC
NA TRBJ2-7 TRBV19 TRBD1 CASSSFMTGGGYEQYF TGTGCCAGTAGTAGCTTTATGACAGGGGGAGGCTACGAGCAGTACTTC
few TRBJ2-4 TRBV9 NA CASSVDSLRAKNIQYF TGTGCCAGCAGCGTAGACTCCTTGCGGGCCAAAAACATTCAGTACTTC
NA TRBJ2-7 TRBV10-3 TRBD1 CASLRQGKTYEQYF TGTGCCAGCCTAAGACAGGGGAAAACCTACGAGCAGTACTTC
NA TRBJ1-4 TRBV7-9 NA CASSLSGSDNEKLFF TGTGCCAGCAGCTTATCAGGGTCAGATAATGAAAAACTGTTTTTT
NA TRBJ1-5 TRBV15 TRBD1 CATSSSQTGPYGNQPQHF TGTGCCACCAGCAGCTCGCAGACAGGGCCTTACGGCAATCAGCCCCAGCATTTT
NA TRBJ2-2 TRBV4-3 NA CASSHTTAVAGGSLFF NA
NA TRBJ2-5 TRBV11-2 TRBD1 CASSPTGGVLEETQYF TGTGCCAGCAGCCCGACAGGGGGCGTTTTAGAAGAGACCCAGTACTTC
NA TRBJ2-2 TRBV6-1 NA CASRDRPTNTGELFF TGTGCCAGCAGGGACAGACCGACGAACACCGGGGAGCTGTTTTTT
few TRBJ1-2 TRBV7-3 TRBD1 CASSGTGAYGYTF TGTGCCAGCTCCGGGACAGGGGCCTATGGCTACACCTTC
NA TRBJ1-5 TRBV7-2 NA CASSPNEDGGNQPQHF TGTGCCAGCAGCCCCAATGAGGACGGGGGCAATCAGCCCCAGCATTTT
NA TRBJ2-1 TRBV27 TRBD1 CASSLGTGTGTYNEQFF TGTGCCAGCAGTTTGGGTACCGGGACAGGGACCTACAATGAGCAGTTCTTC
once TRBJ2-3 TRBV2 NA CASSPLGRVRTDTQYF TGTGCCAGCAGCCCGCTTGGCAGGGTCCGCACAGATACGCAGTATTTT
NA TRBJ2-3 TRBV18 TRBD2 CASSPRSGVTDTQYF TGTGCCAGCTCACCACGTAGCGGGGTAACAGATACGCAGTATTTT
NA TRBJ1-2 TRBV6-6 NA CASSYDGGGYTF TGTGCCAGCAGTTACGACGGAGGTGGCTACACCTTC
NA TRBJ1-4 TRBV7-9 NA CASSLSDWKEDEKLFF TGTGCCAGCAGCTTAAGTGATTGGAAGGAGGATGAAAAACTGTTTTTT
NA TRBJ2-7 TRBV7-9 NA CASSAGTGSYEQYF TGTGCCAGCAGCGCCGGGACTGGGTCCTACGAGCAGTACTTC
NA TRBJ1-5 TRBV18 NA CASSPAGAFGSQPQHF TGTGCCAGCTCACCCGCGGGAGCGTTCGGTTCTCAGCCCCAGCATTTT
NA TRBJ1-4 TRBV27 NA CASGGVATNEKLFF TGTGCCAGTGGGGGCGTTGCAACTAATGAAAAACTGTTTTTT
NA TRBJ1-6 TRBV7-2 NA CASSLMSSYNSPLHF TGTGCCAGCAGCTTGATGAGCTCCTATAATTCACCCCTCCACTTT
NA TRBJ2-2 TRBV7-2 TRBD1 CASSVPDRAPETGELFF TGTGCCAGCAGCGTACCGGACAGGGCTCCGGAGACCGGGGAGCTGTTTTTT
NA TRBJ2-7 TRBV23-1 TRBD1 CASSRLQGAEYEQYF TGCGCCAGCAGTCGCCTACAGGGGGCTGAGTACGAGCAGTACTTC
few TRBJ2-1 TRBV2 NA CASGRSHEQFF TGTGCCAGCGGTAGATCACATGAGCAGTTCTTC
NA TRBJ2-3 TRBV5-1 NA CASSVGDFVLDTQYF TGCGCCAGCAGCGTCGGGGACTTTGTTTTGGATACGCAGTATTTT
NA TRBJ1-1 TRBV29-1 NA CSVEGTKQGFEAFF TGCAGCGTTGAAGGTACAAAACAGGGATTTGAAGCTTTCTTT
NA TRBJ1-6 TRBV6-6 TRBD1 CASSYRWDSSPLHF TGTGCCAGCAGTTACCGCTGGGACAGTTCACCCCTCCACTTT
NA TRBJ1-6 TRBV9 TRBD1 CASSDTGTGETYNSPLHF TGTGCCAGCAGCGATACCGGGACAGGGGAAACCTATAATTCACCCCTCCACTTT
NA TRBJ2-1 TRBV6-1 TRBD2 CASSEAGGSYNEQFF TGTGCCAGCAGTGAGGCGGGGGGCTCCTACAATGAGCAGTTCTTC
NA TRBJ2-1 TRBV6-1 NA CASSVAAGNDEQFF TGTGCCAGCAGTGTGGCGGCAGGGAACGATGAGCAGTTCTTC
NA TRBJ2-7 TRBV5-4 NA CASSGTLGSYEQYF TGTGCCAGCAGCGGGACACTCGGGTCCTACGAGCAGTACTTC
NA TRBJ1-1 TRBV12-5 NA CASGQSVQGNTEAFF TGTGCTAGTGGTCAGTCCGTACAGGGTAACACTGAAGCTTTCTTT
NA TRBJ1-3 TRBV5-4 NA CASSSGISGNTIYF TGTGCCAGCAGCTCGGGGATATCTGGAAACACCATATATTTT
NA TRBJ1-3 TRBV4-1 NA CASSPPGRLSGNTIYF TGCGCCAGCAGCCCGCCCGGCAGGCTCTCTGGAAACACCATATATTTT
NA TRBJ2-5 TRBV15 TRBD2 CATSRELAGGRGETQYF TGTGCCACCAGCAGAGAGCTAGCGGGGGGGCGTGGAGAGACCCAGTACTTC
NA TRBJ1-1 TRBV7-8 NA CASRRDTNTEAFF TGTGCCAGCAGAAGGGACACGAACACTGAAGCTTTCTTT
NA TRBJ2-1 TRBV11-3 TRBD2 CASSFSGDSYNEQFF TGTGCCAGCAGCTTTAGCGGGGACTCCTACAATGAGCAGTTCTTC
NA TRBJ1-3 TRBV6-5 NA CASSYSTGGNTIYF TGTGCCAGCAGTTACTCGACGGGTGGAAACACCATATATTTT
NA TRBJ1-1 TRBV4-3 NA CASSQGGRGGGAFF TGCGCCAGCAGCCAAGGCGGTCGGGGGGGCGGGGCTTTCTTT
NA TRBJ2-1 TRBV30 TRBD1 CAWRGDRYFNEQFF TGTGCCTGGAGGGGGGACAGGTATTTCAATGAGCAGTTCTTC
NA TRBJ1-6 TRBV6-5 TRBD1 CASSYADRARGSPLHF TGTGCCAGCAGTTACGCCGACAGGGCTCGAGGTTCACCCCTCCACTTT